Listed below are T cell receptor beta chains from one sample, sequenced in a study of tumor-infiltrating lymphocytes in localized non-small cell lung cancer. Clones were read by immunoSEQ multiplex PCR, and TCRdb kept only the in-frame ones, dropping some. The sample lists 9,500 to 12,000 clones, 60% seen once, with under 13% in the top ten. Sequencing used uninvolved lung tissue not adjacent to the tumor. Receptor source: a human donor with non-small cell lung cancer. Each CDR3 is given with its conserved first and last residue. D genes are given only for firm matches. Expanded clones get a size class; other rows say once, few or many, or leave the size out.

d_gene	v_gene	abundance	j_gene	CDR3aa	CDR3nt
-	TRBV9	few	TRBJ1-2	CASSVGVLVGGYTF	TGTGCCAGCAGCGTTGGGGTGTTAGTGGGTGGCTACACCTTC
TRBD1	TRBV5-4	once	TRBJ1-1	CASSQRDRPNTEAFF	TGTGCCAGCAGCCAAAGGGACAGGCCTAACACTGAAGCTTTCTTT
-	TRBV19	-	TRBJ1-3	CASRSRGSGNTIYF	TGTGCCAGTAGATCACGGGGGTCTGGAAACACCATATATTTT
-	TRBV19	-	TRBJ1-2	CASRHIEGLFGYTF	TGTGCCAGTAGACATATCGAAGGGTTGTTTGGCTACACCTTC
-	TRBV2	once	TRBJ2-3	CASSDRGPPERQYF	TGTGCCAGCAGTGACCGGGGTCCTCCAGAGAGGCAGTATTTT
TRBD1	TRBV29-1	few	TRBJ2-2	CSVGITGDTGELFF	TGCAGCGTCGGAATCACAGGGGACACCGGGGAGCTGTTTTTT
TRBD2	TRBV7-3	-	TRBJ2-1	CASSSGAGGQNEQFF	TGTGCCAGCAGCTCCGGAGCGGGGGGGCAGAATGAGCAGTTCTTC
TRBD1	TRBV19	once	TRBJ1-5	CASSIGRGGTDNQPQHF	TGTGCCAGTAGTATAGGTCGCGGGGGGACAGACAATCAGCCCCAGCATTTT
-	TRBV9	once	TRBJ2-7	CASSLNPGPDRGQYF	TGTGCCAGCAGCCTGAACCCCGGGCCCGACCGCGGGCAGTACTTC
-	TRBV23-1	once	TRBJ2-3	CASSHERNYTDTQYF	TGCGCCAGCAGTCATGAACGGAATTACACAGATACGCAGTATTTT
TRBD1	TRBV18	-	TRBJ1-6	CASSPSGGESPLHF	TGTGCCAGCTCACCCTCAGGGGGGGAATCACCCCTCCACTTT
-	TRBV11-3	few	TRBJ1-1	CASNHGGYEAFF	TGTGCCAGCAACCATGGAGGGTATGAAGCTTTCTTT
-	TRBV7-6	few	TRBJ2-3	CASSRRAHPDTQYF	TGTGCCAGCAGCCGCCGGGCGCATCCAGATACGCAGTATTTT
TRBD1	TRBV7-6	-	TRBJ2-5	CASSALGQQETQYF	TGTGCCAGCAGCGCCCTGGGACAGCAAGAGACCCAGTACTTC
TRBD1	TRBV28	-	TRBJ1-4	CASNTGAAKLFF	TGTGCCAGCAATACAGGGGCGGCAAAACTGTTTTTT
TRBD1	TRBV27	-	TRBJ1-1	CASGLPSGQVMNTEAFF	TGTGCCAGCGGGTTACCCTCGGGACAGGTCATGAACACTGAAGCTTTCTTT
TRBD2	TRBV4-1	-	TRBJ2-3	CASSQVRPIPGGGTDTQYF	TGCGCCAGCAGCCAAGTAAGGCCCATCCCGGGGGGGGGCACAGATACGCAGTATTTT
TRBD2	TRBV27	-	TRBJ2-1	CASIPRAGRGDYNEQFF	TGTGCCAGCATTCCAAGGGCCGGGAGGGGGGACTACAATGAGCAGTTCTTC
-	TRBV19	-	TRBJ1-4	CASSISGSGLNEKLFF	TGTGCCAGTAGTATATCCGGCAGCGGGCTCAATGAAAAACTGTTTTTT
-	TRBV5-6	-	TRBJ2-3	CASSLSSDTQYF	TGTGCCAGCAGCTTAAGTTCAGATACGCAGTATTTT
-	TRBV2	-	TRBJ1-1	CASRAGEVNTEAFF	TGTGCCAGCAGGGCAGGAGAGGTGAACACTGAAGCTTTCTTT
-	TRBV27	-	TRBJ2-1	CASSLSSGGAAIEQFF	TGTGCCAGCAGTTTATCATCCGGGGGCGCAGCGATTGAGCAGTTCTTC
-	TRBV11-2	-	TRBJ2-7	CASSPGTGSSEQYF	TGTGCCAGCAGCCCCGGGACTGGCTCTAGCGAGCAGTACTTC
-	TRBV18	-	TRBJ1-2	CASSPSGIPNYGYTF	TGTGCCAGCTCACCTTCTGGGATCCCTAACTATGGCTACACCTTC
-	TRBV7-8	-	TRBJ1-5	CASSLTDQPQHF	TGTGCCAGCAGCTTAACAGATCAGCCCCAGCATTTT
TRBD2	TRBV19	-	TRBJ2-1	CASSKASGGARDEQFF	TGTGCCAGTAGTAAGGCTAGCGGGGGGGCCAGAGATGAGCAGTTCTTC
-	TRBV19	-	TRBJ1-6	CASRRDDNNSPLHF	TGTGCCAGTAGAAGGGACGACAATAATTCACCCCTCCACTTT
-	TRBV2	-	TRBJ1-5	CASSKPTGSNQPQHF	TGTGCCAGCAGTAAGCCTACAGGGAGCAATCAGCCCCAGCATTTT
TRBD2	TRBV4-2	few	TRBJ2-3	CASSQLTSADTQYF	TGTGCCAGCAGCCAGCTGACTAGCGCGGATACGCAGTATTTT
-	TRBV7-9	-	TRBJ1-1	CASRNTGNTEAFF	TGTGCCAGCAGGAATACAGGGAACACTGAAGCTTTCTTT
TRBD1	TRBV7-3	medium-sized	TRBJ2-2	CASSFGQASGTGELFF	TGTGCCAGCAGCTTCGGACAGGCCTCGGGCACCGGGGAGCTGTTTTTT
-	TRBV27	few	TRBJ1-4	CASSFRRFNEKLFF	TGTGCCAGCAGTTTTAGGCGTTTTAATGAAAAACTGTTTTTT
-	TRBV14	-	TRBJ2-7	CASSQRNRAGYEQYF	TGTGCCAGCAGCCAAAGAAACAGGGCGGGCTACGAGCAGTACTTC
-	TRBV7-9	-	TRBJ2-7	CASSLHNSYEQYF	TGTGCCAGCAGCTTACACAACTCCTACGAGCAGTACTTC
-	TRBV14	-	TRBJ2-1	CASSHHSPAWGNEQFF	TGTGCCAGCAGCCACCATAGCCCCGCATGGGGGAATGAGCAGTTCTTC
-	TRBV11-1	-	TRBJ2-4	CASSSPGAGGNIQYF	TGTGCCAGCAGCTCTCCGGGGGCCGGGGGAAACATTCAGTACTTC
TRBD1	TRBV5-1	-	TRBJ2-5	CASSLGQGLQTQYF	TGCGCCAGCAGCCTGGGACAGGGCCTTCAGACCCAGTACTTC
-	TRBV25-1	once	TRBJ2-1	CASGSYNEQFF	TGTGCCAGCGGCTCCTACAATGAGCAGTTCTTC
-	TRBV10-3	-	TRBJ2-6	CAISESEAGANVLTF	TGTGCCATCAGTGAGTCAGAGGCTGGGGCCAACGTCCTGACTTTC
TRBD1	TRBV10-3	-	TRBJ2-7	CAISEETGWYEQYF	TGTGCCATCAGTGAAGAGACAGGGTGGTACGAGCAGTACTTC
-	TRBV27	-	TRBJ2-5	CASSSSPPWQVQETQYF	TGTGCCAGCAGTTCTTCACCCCCTTGGCAAGTCCAAGAGACCCAGTACTTC
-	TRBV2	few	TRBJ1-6	CASRESQDSPLHF	TGTGCCAGCAGAGAGAGCCAGGATTCACCCCTCCACTTT
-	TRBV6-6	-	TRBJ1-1	CASSYSDTNTEAFF	TGTGCCAGCAGTTACTCGGACACGAACACTGAAGCTTTCTTT
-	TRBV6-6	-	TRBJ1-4	CASRDAGWDEKLFF	TGTGCCAGCAGGGACGCAGGGTGGGACGAAAAACTGTTTTTT
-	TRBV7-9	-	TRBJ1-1	CASSLTDGKAFF	TGTGCCAGCAGCTTGACCGATGGGAAAGCTTTCTTT
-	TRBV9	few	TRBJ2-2	CASSTSTGELFF	TGTGCCAGCAGCACCAGCACCGGGGAGCTGTTTTTT
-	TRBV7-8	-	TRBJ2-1	CASSPHNEQFF	TGTGCCAGCAGCCCTCACAATGAGCAGTTCTTC
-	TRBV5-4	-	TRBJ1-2	CASSRPQGANYGYTF	TGTGCCAGCAGCCGACCCCAGGGAGCCAACTATGGCTACACCTTC
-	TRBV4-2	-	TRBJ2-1	CASTRDEGRSYNEQFF	TGTGCCAGCACAAGAGACGAGGGGAGATCCTACAATGAGCAGTTCTTC
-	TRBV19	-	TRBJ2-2	CASPGGNTGELFF	TGTGCCAGTCCCGGGGGGAACACCGGGGAGCTGTTTTTT
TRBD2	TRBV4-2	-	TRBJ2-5	CASSQGGLAVQETQYF	TGTGCCAGCAGCCAAGGGGGACTAGCGGTCCAAGAGACCCAGTACTTC
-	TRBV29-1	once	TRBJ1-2	CSVPRGDYGYTF	TGCAGCGTACCCCGGGGCGACTATGGCTACACCTTC
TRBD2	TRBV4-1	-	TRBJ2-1	CASSQGRGGIEQFF	TGCGCCAGCAGCCAAGGGCGGGGGGGTATTGAGCAGTTCTTC
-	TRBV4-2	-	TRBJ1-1	CASSQGERTSAFF	TGTGCCAGCAGCCAAGGAGAAAGGACTTCGGCTTTCTTT
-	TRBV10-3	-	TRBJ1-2	CAISGTPTPYGYTF	TGTGCCATCAGCGGGACACCTACCCCCTATGGCTACACCTTC
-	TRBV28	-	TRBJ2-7	CASSLRLYEQYF	TGTGCCAGCAGTTTAAGGTTATACGAGCAGTACTTC
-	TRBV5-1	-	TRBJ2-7	CASSPGGRSEQYF	TGCGCCAGCAGCCCCGGAGGCAGGTCTGAGCAGTACTTC
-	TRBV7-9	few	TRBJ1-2	CASRGELLNYGYTF	TGTGCCAGCAGAGGAGAACTCCTTAACTATGGCTACACCTTC
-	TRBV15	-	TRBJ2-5	CATSRDDSLGTQYF	TGTGCCACCAGCAGAGATGACAGCCTCGGGACCCAGTACTTC